The clone carrying this TCR beta chain was picked up one time. The antigen remains unidentified. The data were obtained in a study of lymphopenia after photon versus proton radiotherapy. Study results and limitations: After lymphocyte nadir, photon-treated repertoires showed oligoclonal expansion, especially CD8+ Temra. Photon-treated patients lost naive T cells and TCR diversity; proton-treated stayed stable.

Sequencing used immunoSEQ multiplex PCR; TCRdb keeps in-frame clones, though not all of them. Of roughly 53,000 clones in the sample, about 86% were seen once. Germline CDR1 reads SQVTM; CDR2 reads ANQGSEA. The length of the CDR3 is 10 residues. The germline V and J ends were trimmed by 6 bases and 9 bases, with 11 bases remaining between them. The sequence derives from a man aged 45-60 years with gastric cancer. The V call is TRBV29-1, the J call TRBJ1-2; TRBD1 is a possible D gene (6 bases). The sample here was peripheral blood, taken from a patient treated with photon-based radiotherapy. The CDR3, as DNA: TGCAGCGTCCACAGGGAAAGCTACACCTTC. Amino acid sequence: CSVHRESYTF.